This T cell receptor (beta chain) came from a study of HIV-infected patients and healthy controls. As to this clonotype: Its antigen is not known.

500 ng RNA was reverse transcribed with alpha and beta constant-region primers. Using multiplexing indices, alpha and beta chain libraries were generated apart by chain-specific third strand synthesis. Each molecule carried a 12-nucleotide identifier made of two joined random hexamers added before amplification. The library got P5 and P7 elements plus a second index, then an approximately 23-cycle PCR. TCRdb re-analysed the 5' RACE reads in MiXCR, keeping a single row per CDR3 protein. Of 7,500 to 10,000 distinct CDR3 sequences listed, approximately 7.9% were seen once; the top ten hold approximately 32%. All unsorted peripheral T cells were captured because whole blood was used without fractionation. The RNA source was a 2.5 ml peripheral blood draw. CDR1 and CDR2 from the germline V gene are MNHNY and SVGAGI (reference sequence). Trimming took 6 bases from V and 5 from J, leaving 19 bases between them. This CDR3 has 15 amino acids.

The study, taken as a whole, reports: Study cohorts differed slightly in age and sex, but this did not explain diversity differences.

The rearrangement joins TRBV6-6 to TRBJ2-5, with a weak D call TRBD2 (5 bases). Sequenced material: blood, taken before antiretroviral therapy. The receptor was isolated from an adult with HIV infection. The donor label of this sample is uncertain. The CDR3 here is CASRPVRVGEETQYF. For the CDR3, the DNA is TGTGCCAGCAGACCCGTGAGGGTTGGTGAGGAGACCCAGTACTTC.